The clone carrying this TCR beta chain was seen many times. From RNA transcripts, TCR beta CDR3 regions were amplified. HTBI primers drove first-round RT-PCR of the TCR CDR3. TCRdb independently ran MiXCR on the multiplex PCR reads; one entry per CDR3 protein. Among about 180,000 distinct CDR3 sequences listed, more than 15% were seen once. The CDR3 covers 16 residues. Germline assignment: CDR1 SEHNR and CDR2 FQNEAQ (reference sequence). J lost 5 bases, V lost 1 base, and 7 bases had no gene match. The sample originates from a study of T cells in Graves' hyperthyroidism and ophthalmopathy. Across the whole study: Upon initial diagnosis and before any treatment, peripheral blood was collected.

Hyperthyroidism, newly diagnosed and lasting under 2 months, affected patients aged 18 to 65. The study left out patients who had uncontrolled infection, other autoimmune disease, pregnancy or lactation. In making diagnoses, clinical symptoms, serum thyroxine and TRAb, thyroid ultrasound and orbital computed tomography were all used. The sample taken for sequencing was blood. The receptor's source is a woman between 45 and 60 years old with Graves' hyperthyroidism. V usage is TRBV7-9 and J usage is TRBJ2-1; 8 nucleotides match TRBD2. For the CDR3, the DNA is TGTGCCAGCAGCTTAGTGTTACGGGGGGGCGACAATGAGCAGTTCTTC. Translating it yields CASSLVLRGGDNEQFF.